This entry features one T cell receptor (beta chain) sequence. Seattle researchers signed up patients amid active infection and tracked them longitudinally. This entry belongs to a study of blood T cell repertoires in COVID-19. This CDR3 has 20 amino acids. The V segment lost 3 bases and the J segment 0 bases; nucleotides outside the gene matches: 15. From germline, CDR1 is LNHNV and CDR2 YYDKDF (reference sequence). Per the study methods: Amplification of reference gene primers was used by the study to estimate nucleated cell counts. Some clones are missing from TCRdb's copy, which holds only in-frame ones; the method was immunoSEQ multiplex PCR. V and J calls plus clone size are reproduced from that table; the DNA served to infer D and trimming. The sample has a few hundred thousand clones, roughly 90% seen once.

This TCR was sampled from a woman aged 30 to 39 with COVID-19, enrolled during active disease. This sequence joins TRBV15 and TRBJ2-5, with 11 bases lining up with TRBD2. Sequenced input: peripheral blood. The CDR3 region is CATSSKPPGLAVKYQETQYF. The DNA of the CDR3 is TGTGCCACCAGCAGCAAACCGCCGGGACTAGCGGTAAAGTACCAAGAGACCCAGTACTTC.